This entry features one T cell receptor beta chain sequence. Original processing notes: Estimation of nucleated cell counts relied on the amplification of reference gene primers. Libraries were prepared by immunoSEQ multiplex PCR; TCRdb keeps only in-frame clonotypes and omits some of them. For V, J and clone size, that table is used; D and trimming come from the DNA. The top ten hold around 15% of the sample, which has roughly 68,000 clones, 82% seen once. The data originate from a study of blood T cell repertoires in COVID-19. Study overall: Sources were T cells, B-cell-depleted T cells, or PBMCs; the material itself was cDNA or gDNA.

Germline V gives CDR1 LGHNA, CDR2 YNFKEQ. The CDR3 contains 17 residues. The trim removed 4 bases at V and 0 bases at J, leaving 4 bases unmatched. The sample comprised peripheral blood. This clonotype originated in an elderly man with active COVID-19. The rearrangement links TRBV4-2 to TRBJ2-1, with 12 bases aligning to TRBD2. The CDR3, as DNA: TGTGCCAGCAGCCGGACTAGCGGGGCTAGCTCCTACAATGAGCAGTTCTTC. Its protein is CASSRTSGASSYNEQFF.